A single sample is the source of the 22 T cell receptor beta chains below, sequenced in a study of blood T cell repertoires in COVID-19. Sequencing was performed with immunoSEQ multiplex PCR; in TCRdb, only in-frame clones are kept and a portion is missing. The sample shows about 200,000 clones, about 86% of them seen only once. Sequencing was performed on PBMCs or T cells enriched from blood (not recorded which). The origin of the receptors is a woman aged 40 to 50 with acute COVID-19.

The rearrangement uses TRBV3-1 (or the pseudogene TRBV3-2) and TRBJ2-7; no clear D gene. CDR3 length equals 14 residues. Germline V lookup: CDR1 LGHDT, CDR2 YNNKEL (reference sequence). Deletions cut 1 base from V and 0 bases from J, with 7 bases between. In nucleotides, the CDR3 is TGTGCCAGCAGCCAAGGGAGTACCTCCTACGAGCAGTACTTC. Translated, it gives CASSQGSTSYEQYF.

This chain uses TRBV7-3 with TRBJ2-3; TRBD2 aligns across 10 bases. J gave up 3 bases and V 5 bases, and 5 bases lay outside the gene matches. Per the germline V gene, CDR1 is SGHTA and CDR2 is FQGTGA. This CDR3 spans 15 amino acids. The CDR3 spells CASSPSAGGTDTQYF. CDR3 nucleotide sequence: TGTGCCAGCAGCCCCTCAGCGGGAGGGACAGATACGCAGTATTTT.

The gene calls are TRBV27 and TRBJ2-5, with 7 bases lining up with TRBD2. V dropped 4 bases and J dropped 5; count of bases not matched to a gene: 7. The CDR3 runs to 14 residues. Germline V gene lookup returns CDR1 MNHEY and CDR2 SMNVEV (reference sequence). This CDR3 is CASSSRTRRETQYF. The DNA of the CDR3 is TGTGCCAGCAGTTCCCGGACTAGACGGGAGACCCAGTACTTC.

Comments on this clone: The junction departs from germline at one end; a sequencing error may be responsible. The J gene is TRBJ2-7, the V gene TRBV5-1, with D possibly matching TRBD1 (6 bases). Germline CDR1 reads SGHRS; CDR2 reads YFSETQ. CDR3 size: 13 residues. CDR3 sequence: CASSLDRTYEQYF. The CDR3 DNA follows: TGCGCCAGCAGTTTGGACAGAACCTACGAGCAGTACTTC.

The rearrangement links TRBV9 to TRBJ2-7; 7 bases line up with TRBD1. This CDR3 spans 14 amino acids. Trimming took 3 bases from V and 2 from J; bases not matched to a gene: 5. CDR1 is SGDLS and CDR2 is YYNGEE in the germline V gene. CDR3: CASSGGGIAYEQYF. The DNA of the CDR3 is TGTGCCAGCAGCGGAGGGGGCATAGCCTACGAGCAGTACTTC.

This chain links TRBV25-1 with TRBJ2-2, with TRBD2 as a possible D gene (6 bases). Germline CDR1 and CDR2: MGHDK and SYGVNS. V lost 4 bases and J 0 bases, leaving 9 bases between the germline ends. This CDR3 has 15 residues. For the CDR3, the DNA is TGTGCCAGCAGTGTAGCGGAGACGAACACCGGGGAGCTGTTTTTT. Encoded protein: CASSVAETNTGELFF.

This chain joins TRBV19 and TRBJ2-3, with TRBD2 matching over 7 bases. Per the germline V gene, CDR1 is LNHDA and CDR2 is SQIVND (reference sequence). Trimming at V came to 8 bases and at J to 6 bases, leaving 11 bases not matched to a gene. This CDR3 spans 14 amino acids. The CDR3 reads CASVGRGRRDTQYF. In DNA, the CDR3 is TGTGCCAGTGTAGGTCGCGGGAGACGGGATACGCAGTATTTT.

CDR3 protein: CATSDWSPRGQETQYF. The CDR3 coding sequence is TGTGCCACCAGTGATTGGTCGCCTAGGGGCCAAGAGACCCAGTACTTC. The chain carries TRBV24-1 and TRBJ2-5; perhaps TRBD1 as D (5 bases). The CDR3 has 16 residues. Germline CDR1 reads KGHDR; CDR2 reads SFDVKD. V lost 2 bases to trimming and J lost 1 base, with 13 bases between them.

The chain links TRBV18 to TRBJ2-7, with 8 nucleotides matching TRBD1. Trimming cost V 3 bases and J 1 base; bases outside gene matches: 5. The CDR3 covers 15 residues. Germline CDR1 is KGHSH and CDR2 is LQKENI. This CDR3 reads CASSPLQGESYEQYF. The CDR3 DNA is TGTGCCAGCTCACCTTTACAGGGGGAGTCCTACGAGCAGTACTTC. The full variable domain, its missing parts supplied by reference TRBV18 and TRBJ2-7, is NAGVMQNPRHLVRRRGQEARLRCSPMKGHSHVYWYRQLPEEGLKFMVYLQKENIIDESGMPKERFSAEFPKEGPSILRIQQVVRGDSAAYFCASSPLQGESYEQYFGPGTRLTVT.

This clone showed up just once. The chain recombines TRBV28 with TRBJ1-3; D ambiguous. The V end was cut by 6 bases, the J end by 0 bases, with 9 bases between. This CDR3 has 14 amino acids. Germline CDR1 and CDR2: MDHEN and SYDVKM. In DNA form, the CDR3 reads TGTGCCAGCAGGCGAGCAACCTCTGGAAACACCATATATTTT. This sequence encodes CASRRATSGNTIYF.

This chain uses TRBV4-2 with TRBJ2-7; 13 positions match TRBD2. V shed 1 base and J 0 bases; nucleotides not matched to a gene: 3. In germline, CDR1 is LGHNA, CDR2 YNFKEQ. The CDR3 is made up of 17 amino acids. This CDR3 is CASSQGTSGSSSYEQYF. CDR3 in DNA: TGTGCCAGCAGCCAAGGGACTAGCGGGAGTTCCTCCTACGAGCAGTACTTC.

The chain uses TRBV27 and TRBJ2-1; 10 positions agree with TRBD2. This CDR3 is built from 19 residues. Germline values: CDR1 MNHEY, CDR2 SMNVEV (reference sequence). V shed 0 bases, J shed 4 bases, and the junction held 12 bases outside the gene matches. The CDR3 region has the DNA TGTGCCAGCAGTTTATCGAGGCTAGCGGGAGAGAGTGGTTACAATGAGCAGTTCTTC. Translated, it gives CASSLSRLAGESGYNEQFF.

This chain connects TRBV18 to TRBJ1-1; D is unclear. Germline loops: CDR1 KGHSH, CDR2 LQKENI. The CDR3 spans 14 residues. Trimming took off 2 bases at V and 4 bases at J, with 11 bases between the two ends. The CDR3 here is CASSPLREGTEAFF. CDR3 nucleotides: TGTGCCAGCTCACCATTACGGGAGGGCACTGAAGCTTTCTTT.

This chain uses TRBV6-5 with TRBJ2-7, with D perhaps TRBD1 (5 bases). V was shortened by 8 bases and J by 6 bases, with 23 bases between the two germline ends. The CDR3 runs 15 residues. Looked up from germline, CDR1 is MNHEY and CDR2 is SVGAGI. The CDR3 nucleotides are TGTGCCAGCGAAAAGGTACAGGCAGAAGTGGGCGAGCAGTACTTC. It yields the protein CASEKVQAEVGEQYF.

The chain couples TRBV19 to TRBJ1-3, with no clear D. This CDR3 comprises 14 residues. CDR1 LNHDA and CDR2 SQIVND come from the germline V gene (reference sequence). V shed 4 bases and J shed 0 bases, with 7 bases lying between them. The CDR3 is CASSRATSGNTIYF. CDR3 sequence (DNA): TGTGCCAGTAGTAGGGCTACCTCTGGAAACACCATATATTTT.

This chain joins TRBV19 and TRBJ1-6; 7 nucleotides align to TRBD1. Germline V lookup: CDR1 LNHDA, CDR2 SQIVND (reference sequence). The CDR3 spans 15 residues. CDR3 coding DNA: TGTGGGACAGGAGACTTAAGCTCCTATAATTCACCCCTCCACTTT. It codes for CGTGDLSSYNSPLHF.

The CDR3 spells CASSGERDRGFTLHF. CDR3 bases: TGTGCCAGCAGTGGAGAACGGGACAGGGGATTCACCCTCCACTTT. The chain uses TRBV2 and TRBJ1-6; 10 bases match TRBD1. Germline CDR1 and CDR2: SNHLY and FYNNEI. V trimming: 4 bases; J trimming: 14 bases; junction bases outside the gene matches: 11. The CDR3 has 15 amino acids.

V is TRBV7-2 and J is TRBJ1-2, with D maybe TRBD1 (5 bases). The germline CDR1 and CDR2 sequences are SGHTA and FQGNSA. The CDR3 is 14 residues long. V dropped 7 bases and J dropped 8 bases, with 20 bases sitting between them. CDR3 amino acids: CASTLNWQGGGYTF. The CDR3 DNA follows: TGTGCCAGCACCCTAAACTGGCAGGGCGGAGGCTACACCTTC.

The chain carries TRBV28 and TRBJ1-5, with D perhaps TRBD1 (6 bases). V lost 5 bases to trimming and J lost 9 bases, with 14 bases between them. Germline CDR1 and CDR2: MDHEN and SYDVKM. CDR3 size: 13 residues. CDR3 coding DNA: TGTGCCAGCAGTAATACAGGGTCGCGGCCCCAGCATTTT. This sequence encodes CASSNTGSRPQHF.

The rearrangement joins TRBV15 to TRBJ1-3; no clear D gene. Germline-derived CDR1 and CDR2 are LNHNV and YYDKDF (reference sequence). V shed 0 bases and J shed 4 bases, with 7 bases lying between them. CDR3 length: 14 amino acids. Written as DNA, the CDR3 is TGTGCCACCAGCAGAGATCTTAGCGGAAACACCATATATTTT. Translated, it gives CATSRDLSGNTIYF.

The chain combines TRBV5-4 with TRBJ2-7; D is possibly TRBD1 (5 bases). The CDR3 totals 14 residues. V dropped 4 bases and J dropped 0 bases, with 11 bases sitting between them. Germline V gives CDR1 SGHNT, CDR2 YYREEE (reference sequence). CDR3 residues: CASSATGSSYEQYF. The CDR3 nucleotides are TGTGCCAGCAGCGCTACAGGATCCTCCTACGAGCAGTACTTC.

V gene TRBV6-2 or TRBV6-3 combines with J gene TRBJ2-1; the match to TRBD2 covers 12 bases. Germline V gives CDR1 MNHEY, CDR2 SVGEGT. The J segment lost 9 bases and the V segment lost 6 bases, leaving 6 bases of the junction unmatched. The CDR3 has 14 residues. This chain's CDR3 is CASSSTSGSGEQFF. The CDR3 coding sequence is TGTGCCAGCAGCTCGACTAGCGGGAGCGGTGAGCAGTTCTTC.